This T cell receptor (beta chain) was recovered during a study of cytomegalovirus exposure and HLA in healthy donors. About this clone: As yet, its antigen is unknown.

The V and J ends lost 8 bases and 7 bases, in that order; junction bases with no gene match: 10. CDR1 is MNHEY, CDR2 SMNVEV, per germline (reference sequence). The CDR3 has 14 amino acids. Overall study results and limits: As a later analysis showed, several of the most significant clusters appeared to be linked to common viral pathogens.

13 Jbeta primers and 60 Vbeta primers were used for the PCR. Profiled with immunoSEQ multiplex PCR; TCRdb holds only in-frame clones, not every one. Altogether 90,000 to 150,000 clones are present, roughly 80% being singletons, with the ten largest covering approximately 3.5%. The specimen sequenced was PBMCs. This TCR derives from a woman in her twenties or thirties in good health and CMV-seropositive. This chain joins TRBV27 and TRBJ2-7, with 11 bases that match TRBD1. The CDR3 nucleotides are TGTGCCAGCCAGCCGGGACAGGGGGTGAAAGAGCAGTACTTC. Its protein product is CASQPGQGVKEQYF.